The 32 T cell receptor beta chains presented below share a single source sample, sequenced in a study of T cell responses to AZD1222 COVID-19 vaccine. Here immunoSEQ multiplex PCR was the method, and the copy in TCRdb shows in-frame clones only, minus some. The table lists about 130,000 clones, 65% to 90% of them singletons, with approximately 8% in the top ten. The starting material was peripheral blood, obtained 28 days after the second dose of the MenACWY control vaccine. The receptors stem from an adult who received the MenACWY meningococcal vaccine as a control.

The chain joins TRBV18 to TRBJ1-4, with unresolved D. Trimming removed 3 bases from V and 8 bases from J, with 7 bases in between. Germline assignment: CDR1 KGHSH and CDR2 LQKENI. The CDR3 has 12 residues. CDR3: CASSPAGEKLFF. The DNA for the CDR3 is TGTGCCAGCTCACCCGCGGGAGAAAAACTGTTTTTT.

The chain joins TRBV15 to TRBJ1-3; D unclear. V was shortened by 4 bases and J by 0 bases, with 4 bases between the two germline ends. The CDR3 covers 13 residues. CDR1 is LNHNV, CDR2 YYDKDF, per germline (reference sequence). CDR3 DNA sequence: TGTGCCACCAGCACAGACTCTGGAAACACCATATATTTT. Translated: CATSTDSGNTIYF.

The V call is TRBV27, the J call TRBJ1-2; TRBD1 matches 7 bases. Germline-derived CDR1 and CDR2 are MNHEY and SMNVEV (reference sequence). V shed 5 bases, J shed 7 bases, and the junction held 13 bases outside the gene matches. The CDR3 runs to 15 residues. In DNA form, the CDR3 reads TGTGCCAGCAGTCCGAACAAGGGACAGATGACTGGCTACACCTTC. Amino acid sequence: CASSPNKGQMTGYTF.

The V call is TRBV27, the J call TRBJ2-1, with D maybe TRBD2 (5 bases). V gave up 5 bases and J gave up 2 bases, with 28 bases separating them. The CDR3 contains 20 residues. Germline CDR1 is MNHEY and CDR2 is SMNVEV (reference sequence). CDR3 DNA: TGTGCCAGCAGTCACGGGATGAGGTTGGCGGACCTTGAACCCTACAATGAGCAGTTCTTC. Its translation: CASSHGMRLADLEPYNEQFF.

This chain connects TRBV5-8 to TRBJ1-6; the D is unclear. This CDR3 contains 14 residues. Trimming took 7 bases from V and 9 from J, leaving 17 bases between them. Per germline, CDR1 SGHTS and CDR2 YDEGEE. The DNA for the CDR3 is TGTGCCAGCCCCCCAGGATGGGGTGGTTCACCCCTCCACTTT. Translated, it gives CASPPGWGGSPLHF.

The rearrangement links TRBV5-5 to TRBJ1-1; no definite D call. Trimming cost V 4 bases and J 5 bases, with 12 bases left between them. The CDR3 consists of 13 residues. The germline CDR1 and CDR2 sequences are SGHKS and YYEKEE (reference sequence). The CDR3 region is CASSPTFLTEAFF. The CDR3 DNA is TGTGCCAGCAGCCCCACATTTTTAACTGAAGCTTTCTTT.

The chain has TRBV9 and TRBJ1-3, with TRBD1 as a possible D gene (5 bases). CDR1 and CDR2 (germline): SGDLS, YYNGEE. The CDR3 has 14 amino acids. The V end was cut by 4 bases, the J end by 1 base, with 9 bases between. CDR3 DNA: TGTGCCAGCAGCAGGGGCCGGTCTGGAAACACCATATATTTT. Its protein product is CASSRGRSGNTIYF.

The chain uses TRBV11-2 and TRBJ1-5, with unresolved D. The germline V gene has CDR1 SGHAT and CDR2 FQNNGV. This CDR3 region has 15 residues. V gave up 5 bases and J gave up 1 base, with 12 bases separating them. The CDR3 reads CASSRQWGSNQPQHF. CDR3 coding DNA: TGTGCCAGCAGCCGCCAGTGGGGAAGCAATCAGCCCCAGCATTTT.

The V gene is TRBV12-5, the J gene TRBJ2-1; no reliable D call. Germline lookup yields CDR1 LGHNT and CDR2 FRNRAP. Deletions cut 5 bases from V and 12 bases from J, with 11 bases between. This CDR3 contains 11 residues. CDR3 loop: CASGETDRQFF. CDR3 nucleotide sequence: TGTGCTAGTGGTGAGACTGACCGGCAGTTCTTC.

This chain links TRBV6-1 with TRBJ1-6; D remains ambiguous. The germline V and J ends were trimmed by 1 base and 6 bases, with 16 bases remaining between them. The length of the CDR3 is 17 residues. The germline CDR1 and CDR2 sequences are MNHNS and SASEGT. CDR3 amino acids: CASSEVSGGAVNSPLHF. CDR3 bases: TGTGCCAGCAGTGAAGTGTCGGGAGGCGCTGTTAATTCACCCCTCCACTTT.

A single count supports this clone. This chain connects TRBV21-1 to TRBJ2-5; TRBD1, the table's D call, lacks a check against the DNA. TRBV21-1 is a pseudogene. The CDR3 totals 13 residues. This CDR3 is CASSSPGEETQYF. CDR3 bases: TGTGCCAGCAGCTCGCCAGGGGAAGAGACCCAGTACTTC.

V is TRBV5-1 and J is TRBJ2-5; D possibly uses TRBD1 or TRBD2 (5 bases each). The CDR3 spans 14 residues. Looked up from germline, CDR1 is SGHRS and CDR2 is YFSETQ. Deletions cut 1 base from V and 4 bases from J, with 11 bases between. The CDR3 sequence is CASSLRGDGETQYF. CDR3 in DNA: TGCGCCAGCAGCTTGCGAGGGGATGGAGAGACCCAGTACTTC.

This clone was observed once. The V and J genes are TRBV5-4 and TRBJ1-2; D remains ambiguous. V was shortened by 0 bases and J by 1 base, with 13 bases between the two germline ends. Per germline, CDR1 SGHNT and CDR2 YYREEE (reference sequence). This CDR3 has 16 residues. This CDR3 reads CASSLAGIRLNYGYTF. The CDR3 DNA is TGTGCCAGCAGCTTGGCGGGGATAAGGCTTAACTATGGCTACACCTTC.

The J gene is TRBJ1-1, the V gene TRBV6-5; weak D call: TRBD1 (6 bases). The CDR3 length is 13 residues. Trimming stripped 7 bases from V and 0 bases from J, with 9 bases between. Germline CDR1 reads MNHEY; CDR2 reads SVGAGI. The DNA for the CDR3 is TGTGCCAGCAAGGACAGTTTGAACACTGAAGCTTTCTTT. Its translation: CASKDSLNTEAFF.

The genes are TRBV28 and TRBJ1-1; D may be TRBD1 (6 bases). This CDR3 is 15 amino acids long. With 4 bases removed from V and 4 bases from J, the gap between germline ends came to 16 bases. Germline assignment: CDR1 MDHEN and CDR2 SYDVKM. CDR3 in DNA: TGTGCCAGCAGTTCCCCTGGAGGGGGTGCCACTGAAGCTTTCTTT. This gives the protein CASSSPGGGATEAFF.

This chain uses TRBV7-9 with TRBJ1-2; D unclear. The germline gives CDR1 SEHNR, CDR2 FQNEAQ (reference sequence). There are 15 residues in the CDR3. Trimming pared 5 bases from V and 8 bases from J, leaving 21 bases between. In DNA form, the CDR3 reads TGTGCCAGCAGCCTCCCCTCTATGAGTGCGACGGGCTACACCTTC. Protein product: CASSLPSMSATGYTF.

The chain carries TRBV7-8 and TRBJ2-5; maybe TRBD1 (6 bases). CDR1 and CDR2 (germline): SGHVS, FQNEAQ. This CDR3 has 13 amino acids. V was trimmed by 2 bases and J by 5 bases, leaving 9 bases between them. CDR3 in amino acids: CASSLLGAETQYF. CDR3 nucleotides: TGTGCCAGCAGCTTATTGGGGGCTGAGACCCAGTACTTC.

The gene calls are TRBV7-9 and TRBJ2-7; TRBD2 is a possible D gene (6 bases). CDR1 and CDR2 (germline): SEHNR, FQNEAQ (reference sequence). The CDR3 runs 14 residues. V was trimmed by 4 bases and J by 0 bases, leaving 10 bases between them. The CDR3 reads CASSWTGGSYEQYV. Here the CDR3 DNA reads TGTGCCAGCAGCTGGACCGGGGGCTCCTACGAGCAGTACGTC.

The chain couples TRBV6-1 to TRBJ2-7, with D unclear. Trimming removed 1 base at V and 6 bases at J, with 10 bases between. Germline CDR1 reads MNHNS; CDR2 reads SASEGT. The CDR3 covers 13 residues. The CDR3 region is CASSEVLRAEQYV. The DNA of the CDR3 is TGTGCCAGCAGTGAAGTTCTAAGGGCCGAGCAGTACGTC.

The chain uses TRBV6-2 or TRBV6-3 and TRBJ2-5; 7 nucleotides line up with TRBD1. The CDR3 runs to 18 residues. Germline-derived CDR1 and CDR2 are MNHEY and SVGEGT. V lost 2 bases and J lost 2; bases outside the gene matches: 14. In DNA form, the CDR3 reads TGTGCCAGCAGTTACCCATGGGGACAGCCAAGGATGCAAGAGACCCAGTACTTC. Its protein product is CASSYPWGQPRMQETQYF.

The rearrangement uses TRBV6-5 and TRBJ1-1; TRBD1 is a possible D gene (5 bases). V lost 2 bases and J lost 5, with 12 bases in between. Germline CDR1 and CDR2: MNHEY and SVGAGI. The CDR3 length is 14 residues. CDR3 nucleotides: TGTGCCAGCAGTTACGCCCCAGGGAAAACTGAAGCTTTCTTT. Its protein product is CASSYAPGKTEAFF.

V is TRBV28 and J is TRBJ1-4, with D possibly being TRBD1 (6 bases). This CDR3 has 17 residues. CDR1 and CDR2 (germline): MDHEN, SYDVKM. V was clipped by 6 bases and J by 0 bases, with 17 bases between them. The CDR3 DNA sequence: TGTGCCAGCAGATCACTCAACAGGGCTGCAACTAATGAAAAACTGTTTTTT. Translating it yields CASRSLNRAATNEKLFF.

This rearrangement joins TRBV15 to TRBJ2-5, with D uncertain. Trimming removed 3 bases at V and 5 bases at J, with 10 bases between. The CDR3 has 13 residues. The germline gives CDR1 LNHNV, CDR2 YYDKDF (reference sequence). CDR3 in amino acids: CATSRDVGETQYF. CDR3 nucleotides: TGTGCCACCAGCAGGGACGTGGGTGAGACCCAGTACTTC.

The J gene is TRBJ1-1, the V gene TRBV10-3; D might be TRBD1 (5 bases). This CDR3 contains 13 residues. Trimming removed 6 bases from V and 1 base from J, with 9 bases in between. Germline V gene lookup returns CDR1 ENHRY and CDR2 SYGVKD. The CDR3 loop is CAIRGRGNTEAFF. Written as DNA, the CDR3 is TGTGCCATCAGGGGACGGGGGAACACTGAAGCTTTCTTT.

The J gene is TRBJ1-5, the V gene TRBV6-5; TRBD1 aligns across 9 bases. Germline V CDR1 and CDR2: MNHEY, SVGAGI. After removal of 5 bases from V and 3 bases from J, the junction contained 5 bases not matched to a gene. The CDR3 runs to 15 residues. Here the CDR3 reads CASSRDRADNQPQHF. The CDR3 bases are TGTGCCAGCAGTCGGGACAGGGCAGACAATCAGCCCCAGCATTTT.

J is TRBJ2-1 and V is TRBV2; D remains ambiguous. The CDR3 is 15 amino acids. Germline CDR1 reads SNHLY; CDR2 reads FYNNEI. Trimming removed 1 base from V and 10 bases from J, with 17 bases in between. The CDR3, as DNA: TGTGCCAGCAGTGAAGGGGCCACCAAGCCTTGGGAGCAGTTCTTC. Translated, it gives CASSEGATKPWEQFF.

The genes are TRBV6-2 or TRBV6-3 and TRBJ1-1; no firm D call. The CDR3 is 12 residues long. V dropped 4 bases and J dropped 3 bases, with 6 bases sitting between them. Germline V lookup: CDR1 MNHEY, CDR2 SVGEGT. CDR3 protein: CASSLFDTEAFF. For the CDR3, the DNA is TGTGCCAGCAGTTTATTTGACACTGAAGCTTTCTTT.

The rearrangement links TRBV4-3 to TRBJ1-1; perhaps TRBD1 as D (5 bases). The CDR3 spans 15 residues. Trimming shortened V by 0 bases and J by 8 bases, and 16 bases separated the two germline ends. The germline gives CDR1 LGHNA, CDR2 YSLEER. CDR3 in amino acids: CASSQELGVRREAFF. CDR3 sequence (DNA): TGCGCCAGCAGCCAAGAGTTAGGGGTCCGGAGGGAAGCTTTCTTT.

The J gene is TRBJ1-2, the V gene TRBV4-1; D unclear. CDR1 MGHRA and CDR2 YSYEKL come from the germline V gene. Trimming left V 1 base short and J 8 bases short, with 11 bases between. This CDR3 has 13 amino acids. CDR3 region: CASSQGEHLGYTF. CDR3 coding DNA: TGCGCCAGCAGCCAAGGAGAGCATTTGGGCTACACCTTC.

CDR3 nucleotide sequence: TGTGCCAGCAGTTTCCTTGGGACAGGGTCCTACGAGCAGTACTTC. This gives the protein CASSFLGTGSYEQYF. The chain links TRBV27 to TRBJ2-7, with 9 bases fitting TRBD1. The germline V gene encodes CDR1 MNHEY and CDR2 SMNVEV (reference sequence). Germline trimming cut 3 bases from V and 1 base from J; bases unmatched to any gene: 4. CDR3 length: 15 residues.

The CDR3 loop reads CASSQGTWDNYGYTF. For the CDR3, the DNA is TGCGCCAGCAGCCAAGGCACATGGGACAACTATGGCTACACCTTC. The chain recombines TRBV4-1 with TRBJ1-2, with a possible D match to TRBD1 (5 bases). This CDR3 comprises 15 residues. The V and J ends lost 1 base and 2 bases respectively, with 11 bases between them. Germline loops: CDR1 MGHRA, CDR2 YSYEKL.

V gene TRBV6-5 combines with J gene TRBJ1-1; the D is unclear. V was trimmed by 6 bases and J by 1 base, leaving 15 bases between them. The CDR3 has 15 amino acids. Germline CDR1 is MNHEY and CDR2 is SVGAGI. CDR3 DNA sequence: TGTGCCAGCAGGGCCCAGCTAGAGCAGAACACTGAAGCTTTCTTT. It specifies CASRAQLEQNTEAFF.